What follows describes a single T cell receptor beta chain. Antigen unknown. This record belongs to a study of cytomegalovirus exposure and HLA in healthy donors. The study's findings and limits: Common viral pathogens were later found to be apparently linked to several of the most significant clusters.

Germline lookup yields CDR1 GTSNPN and CDR2 SVGIG (reference sequence). With 7 bases removed from V and 4 bases from J, the gap between germline ends came to 16 bases. The CDR3 consists of 13 residues. In the PCR, 60 Vbeta and 13 Jbeta primers were used. Some clones are missing from TCRdb's copy, which holds only in-frame ones; the method was immunoSEQ multiplex PCR. The sample has tens of thousands of clones; roughly 74% are singletons. Material: PBMCs. This chain joins TRBV30 and TRBJ1-2; possibly TRBD1 for D (5 bases). The TCR comes from a woman in her thirties or forties in good health and CMV-seropositive. The CDR3 sequence: CASTAGSAYGYTF. The CDR3 nucleotides read TGTGCCTCAACGGCAGGGTCGGCCTATGGCTACACCTTC.